This T cell receptor beta chain was identified in a study of blood T cell repertoires in COVID-19. Study-wide background: The origin of the acute and convalescent COVID-19 samples was the United States, Italy and Spain. From T cells, B-cell-depleted T cells, or PBMCs came the material, which was cDNA or gDNA.

V lost 7 bases and J lost 7, with 13 bases in between. CDR1 and CDR2 from the germline V gene are SQVTM and ANQGSEA. The CDR3 runs 11 residues. Per the authors' pipeline: Nucleated cell number was recorded as an estimate derived from reference gene primer amplification. Profiling relied on immunoSEQ multiplex PCR, and the TCRdb table lists in-frame clones only, not all of them. V, J and clone size are those of that table, while D and trimming were read from the DNA. The sample has roughly 50,000 clones, around 84% seen once. V gene TRBV29-1 combines with J gene TRBJ1-1; D is perhaps TRBD1 (5 bases). This receptor was obtained from a woman of 80 years or more with acute or convalescent COVID-19. The sample taken for sequencing was peripheral blood. In nucleotides, the CDR3 is TGCAGCGCCGGTGACAGCTATGAAGCTTTCTTT. Its protein product is CSAGDSYEAFF.